Following are 23 T cell receptor beta chains from one sample sequenced in a study of T cells after yellow fever vaccination. TCRdb used MiXCR to reprocess the 5' RACE reads, holding one entry per CDR3 protein. Of some 560,000 distinct CDR3 sequences listed, approximately 21% are singletons. The sample consisted of PBMCs, taken 15 days after the yellow fever booster vaccination. All receptors come from a man aged 25-40 years who received the YFV17D yellow fever vaccine.

Only a few counts were recorded for this clonotype. The chain is built from TRBV12-3 or TRBV12-4 and TRBJ2-5, with D possibly being TRBD2 (5 bases). The CDR3 has 12 amino acids. V was cut by 8 bases and J by 5 bases, with 12 bases left in between. The CDR3 region has the DNA TGTGCCAGCGTGGGAGTCGGGGAGACCCAGTACTTC. Translated, it gives CASVGVGETQYF.

The DNA of the CDR3 is TGTGCCAGCAGCACCAGGGTGGGTTACGAGCAGTACTTC. As protein: CASSTRVGYEQYF. The J gene is TRBJ2-7, the V gene TRBV7-2, with a tentative D call TRBD1 (5 bases). CDR1 and CDR2 from the germline V gene are SGHTA and FQGNSA. V lost 5 bases and J 4 bases, leaving 12 bases between the germline ends. This CDR3 has 13 residues. Full variable domain (rest looked up from reference TRBV7-2 and TRBJ2-7): GAGVSQSPSNKVTEKGKDVELRCDPISGHTALYWYRQSLGQGLEFLIYFQGNSAPDKSGLPSDRFSAERTGGSVSTLTIQRTQQEDSAVYLCASSTRVGYEQYFGPGTRLTVT.

The V call is TRBV20-1, the J call TRBJ2-5, with 7 bases aligning to TRBD2. Per germline, CDR1 DFQATT and CDR2 SNEGSKA (reference sequence). V lost 3 bases, J lost 4 bases, and 8 bases stayed unmatched. This CDR3 is built from 14 residues. The CDR3, as DNA: TGCAGTGCTAGCTTGGGGAGGGCCGGAGAGACCCAGTACTTC. This encodes CSASLGRAGETQYF.

This chain links TRBV7-2 with TRBJ2-5; D is ambiguous. V lost 5 bases and J 0 bases, leaving 10 bases between the germline ends. CDR1 SGHTA and CDR2 FQGNSA come from the germline V gene. CDR3 size: 14 residues. CDR3 coding DNA: TGTGCCAGCAGCCCACCCCCAGACCAAGAGACCCAGTACTTC. It specifies CASSPPPDQETQYF.

This chain links TRBV18 with TRBJ2-1; D possibly corresponds to TRBD1 (8 bases). The V gene lost 0 bases and the J gene lost 6 bases, with 21 bases spanning the gap. Germline CDR1 is KGHSH and CDR2 is LQKENI. The CDR3 totals 18 residues. In DNA, the CDR3 is TGTGCCAGCTCACCACCCACATCCAAACAGGGGGGGACCAATGAGCAGTTCTTC. Its protein is CASSPPTSKQGGTNEQFF.

The chain employs TRBV20-1 and TRBJ2-5; 8 positions match TRBD2. The V segment lost 2 bases and the J segment 4 bases; nucleotides outside the gene matches: 3. CDR1 DFQATT and CDR2 SNEGSKA come from the germline V gene (reference sequence). The CDR3 has 13 residues. The CDR3 DNA follows: TGCAGTGCTAGAAAAGCGGGAGTAGAGACCCAGTACTTC. This encodes CSARKAGVETQYF.

V gene TRBV20-1 combines with J gene TRBJ2-7; D is undetermined. Germline V gene data show CDR1 as DFQATT and CDR2 as SNEGSKA (reference sequence). This CDR3 region has 13 residues. V was shortened by 4 bases and J by 2 bases, with 12 bases between the two germline ends. In DNA, the CDR3 is TGCAGTGCTACCAAAAGGGTAACCTACGAGCAGTACTTC. The encoded protein is CSATKRVTYEQYF.

The chain couples TRBV5-1 to TRBJ2-1; D remains ambiguous. The CDR3 spans 13 residues. Germline CDR1 SGHRS, CDR2 YFSETQ. V was trimmed by 3 bases and J by 2 bases, leaving 6 bases between them. The CDR3 DNA reads TGCGCCAGCAGCTCGACCCCCTACAATGAGCAGTTCTTC. Protein: CASSSTPYNEQFF.

The V call is TRBV20-1, the J call TRBJ2-1; D may be TRBD2 (6 bases). Germline loops: CDR1 DFQATT, CDR2 SNEGSKA (reference sequence). The CDR3 loop spans 17 amino acids. V lost 1 base and J 8 bases, leaving 24 bases between the germline ends. CDR3 in amino acids: CSARAEITGTLRDEQFF. The CDR3 coding sequence is TGCAGTGCTAGAGCGGAGATTACCGGGACTCTTAGGGATGAGCAGTTCTTC.

This clonotype appeared a single time. V and J are TRBV20-1 and TRBJ2-3; 11 bases agree with TRBD2. Germline lookup yields CDR1 DFQATT and CDR2 SNEGSKA (reference sequence). The CDR3 has 17 residues. J lost 2 bases, V lost 5 bases, and 12 bases had no gene match. The CDR3 DNA reads TGCAGTGCTGCCGGGACTAGCGGATCGACCGACACAGATACGCAGTATTTT. Translation gives CSAAGTSGSTDTDTQYF.

This clonotype has just a few counts. The chain recombines TRBV7-2 with TRBJ1-1, with TRBD1 matching 8 bases. The CDR3 covers 15 residues. Germline V gene lookup returns CDR1 SGHTA and CDR2 FQGNSA. Trimming at V came to 5 bases and at J to 11 bases, leaving 16 bases not matched to a gene. The CDR3 spells CASSKSPQGVEGAFF. CDR3 coding DNA: TGTGCCAGCAGCAAAAGTCCACAGGGGGTGGAGGGCGCTTTCTTT.

The chain has TRBV12-3 or TRBV12-4 and TRBJ2-5, with D tentatively TRBD1 or TRBD2 (5 bases each). This CDR3 contains 16 residues. V lost 7 bases, J lost 1 base, and 19 bases lay in between. The CDR3 DNA follows: TGTGCCAGCAACTTAGGGGACGGCACTCCCCAAGAGACCCAGTACTTC. Translation: CASNLGDGTPQETQYF.

V and J are TRBV18 and TRBJ2-7; no clear D gene. The length of the CDR3 is 13 residues. V was trimmed by 1 base and J by 4 bases, leaving 8 bases between them. Germline V gene sequence: CDR1 KGHSH, CDR2 LQKENI. The CDR3, as DNA: TGTGCCAGCTCACCACGAAACTCATACGAGCAGTACTTC. This sequence encodes CASSPRNSYEQYF.

Only a few counts were recorded for this clonotype. The chain employs TRBV20-1 and TRBJ2-5; TRBD2 matches 13 bases. This CDR3 has 14 amino acids. Germline values: CDR1 DFQATT, CDR2 SNEGSKA (reference sequence). CDR3 amino acids: CGWRTSGSLETQYF. DNA of the CDR3: TGCGGCTGGAGGACTAGCGGGAGCTTAGAGACCCAGTACTTC.

The V gene is TRBV20-1, the J gene TRBJ2-3, with 7 bases that match TRBD1. V shed 6 bases and J 4 bases; nucleotides not matched to a gene: 4. In germline, CDR1 is DFQATT, CDR2 SNEGSKA (reference sequence). There are 12 residues in the CDR3. The CDR3 DNA sequence: TGCAGTGCCACTACAGGGGCAGATACGCAGTATTTT. This gives the protein CSATTGADTQYF.

This clonotype was observed a few times. The V call is TRBV19, the J call TRBJ2-1, with D possibly being TRBD1 (6 bases). CDR3 length: 16 amino acids. CDR1 is LNHDA and CDR2 is SQIVND in the germline V gene (reference sequence). Trimming left V 4 bases short and J 9 bases short, with 22 bases between. The CDR3 bases are TGTGCCAGTAGTACCCCTAGAAGGGGGTGGGCGGGTGAGCAGTTCTTC. Protein sequence: CASSTPRRGWAGEQFF.

This clonotype was detected only a few times. The chain links TRBV5-1 to TRBJ2-2; no clear D gene. The V gene's germline CDR1 is SGHRS and CDR2 YFSETQ. V lost 4 bases and J lost 7, with 11 bases in between. The CDR3 runs 13 residues. The CDR3 DNA is TGCGCCAGCAGCCCCTCGGATGTCGGGGAGCTGTTTTTT. This codes for CASSPSDVGELFF.

A note on this clonotype: This may be a read error: a much more frequent sequence differs by one nucleotide. Without the conserved terminal phenylalanine or tryptophan, this CDR3 likely stems from a read error. The chain recombines TRBV7-2 with TRBJ2-3; D is uncertain. The germline V gene has CDR1 SGHTA and CDR2 FQGNSA. This CDR3 spans 13 amino acids. Trimming shortened V by 3 bases and J by 4 bases, and 8 bases separated the two germline ends. CDR3 in DNA: TGTGCCAGCAGCTTGATGGGGTCAGATACGCAGTATCTT. Its translation is CASSLMGSDTQYL.

The CDR3 sequence is CASSSFGPNNEQFF. In DNA, the CDR3 is TGTGCCAGCAGTTCCTTCGGGCCAAATAATGAGCAGTTCTTC. The chain combines TRBV12-3 or TRBV12-4 with TRBJ2-1, with no clear D. The CDR3 has 14 amino acids. V shed 4 bases and J shed 7 bases, with 14 bases lying between them.

The chain uses TRBV5-5 and TRBJ2-5; D is undetermined. Germline values: CDR1 SGHKS, CDR2 YYEKEE (reference sequence). The CDR3 runs 12 residues. Deletions cut 6 bases from V and 5 bases from J, with 11 bases between. This CDR3 is CASTLNTETQYF. Here the CDR3 DNA reads TGTGCCAGCACCCTAAATACGGAGACCCAGTACTTC.

This clonotype has a handful of counts. V usage is TRBV27 and J usage is TRBJ1-4; TRBD1 might be the D (6 bases). From germline, CDR1 is MNHEY and CDR2 SMNVEV (reference sequence). The CDR3 spans 14 residues. V shed 0 bases and J shed 8 bases, with 10 bases lying between them. The CDR3 loop reads CASSLSFDREKLFF. Here the CDR3 DNA reads TGTGCCAGCAGTTTATCATTCGACAGGGAAAAACTGTTTTTT.

This clonotype was recorded a few times. The gene calls are TRBV20-1 and TRBJ2-7, with 8 positions matching TRBD1. Trimming cost V 1 base and J 7 bases; bases outside gene matches: 12. Per the germline V gene, CDR1 is DFQATT and CDR2 is SNEGSKA (reference sequence). This CDR3 spans 15 amino acids. Written as DNA, the CDR3 is TGCAGTGCTAGAGTTGGGTCAGGGGGCCGGGGAGAGCAGTACTTC. Protein sequence: CSARVGSGGRGEQYF.

The rearrangement links TRBV20-1 to TRBJ2-3, with 14 bases fitting TRBD2. The CDR3 length is 18 residues. Germline CDR1 is DFQATT and CDR2 is SNEGSKA (reference sequence). Trimming took 5 bases from V and 1 from J; bases not matched to a gene: 11. Written as DNA, the CDR3 is TGCAGTGCTCCCGGGACTAGCGGGAGACCACACGGCACAGATACGCAGTATTTT. It specifies CSAPGTSGRPHGTDTQYF.